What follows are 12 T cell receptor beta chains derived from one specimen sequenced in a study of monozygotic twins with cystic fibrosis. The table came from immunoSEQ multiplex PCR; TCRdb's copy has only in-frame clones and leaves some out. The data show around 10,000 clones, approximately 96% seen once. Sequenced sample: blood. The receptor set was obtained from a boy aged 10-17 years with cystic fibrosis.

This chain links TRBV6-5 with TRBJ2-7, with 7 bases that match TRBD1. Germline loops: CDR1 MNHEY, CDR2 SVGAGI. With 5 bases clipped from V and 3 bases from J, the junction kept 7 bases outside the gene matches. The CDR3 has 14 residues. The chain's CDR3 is CASSLLGTVYEQYF. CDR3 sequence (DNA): TGTGCCAGCAGTCTACTGGGGACAGTCTACGAGCAGTACTTC.

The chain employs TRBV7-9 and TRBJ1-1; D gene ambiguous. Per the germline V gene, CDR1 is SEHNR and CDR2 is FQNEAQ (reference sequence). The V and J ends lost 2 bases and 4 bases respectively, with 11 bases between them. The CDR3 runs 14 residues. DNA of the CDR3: TGTGCCAGCAGCTTATGGGAACAATTCACTGAAGCTTTCTTT. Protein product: CASSLWEQFTEAFF.

For the CDR3, the DNA is TGTGCCAGCTCACCGGTGACTAGGGACGAGCAGTACTTC. Translation gives CASSPVTRDEQYF. V usage is TRBV18 and J usage is TRBJ2-7, with D perhaps matching TRBD2 (6 bases). V lost 3 bases to trimming and J lost 5 bases, with 11 bases between them. Germline CDR1 reads KGHSH; CDR2 reads LQKENI. The CDR3 length is 13 residues.

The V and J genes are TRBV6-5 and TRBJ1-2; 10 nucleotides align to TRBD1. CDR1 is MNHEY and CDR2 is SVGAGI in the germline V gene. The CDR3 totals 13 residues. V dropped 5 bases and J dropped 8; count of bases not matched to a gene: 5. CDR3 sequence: CASSPRTGGGYTF. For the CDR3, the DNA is TGTGCCAGCAGTCCTCGGACAGGGGGAGGCTACACCTTC.

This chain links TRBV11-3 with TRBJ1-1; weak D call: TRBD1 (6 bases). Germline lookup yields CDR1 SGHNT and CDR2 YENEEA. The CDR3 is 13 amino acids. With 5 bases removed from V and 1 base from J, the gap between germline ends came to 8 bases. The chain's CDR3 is CASSLQGNTEAFF. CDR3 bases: TGTGCCAGCAGCCTACAGGGGAACACTGAAGCTTTCTTT.

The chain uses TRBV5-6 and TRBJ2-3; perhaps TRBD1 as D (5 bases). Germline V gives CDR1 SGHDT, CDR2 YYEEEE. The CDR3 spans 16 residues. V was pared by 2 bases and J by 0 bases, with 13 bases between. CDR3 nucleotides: TGTGCCAGCAGCTTCGGCGCAGGGCCTAGCACAGATACGCAGTATTTT. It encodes CASSFGAGPSTDTQYF.

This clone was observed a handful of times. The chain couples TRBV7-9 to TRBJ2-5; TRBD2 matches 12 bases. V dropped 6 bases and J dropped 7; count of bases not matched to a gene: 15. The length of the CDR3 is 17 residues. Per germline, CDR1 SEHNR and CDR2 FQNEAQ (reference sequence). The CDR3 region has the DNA TGTGCCAGCAGTCCCGGGCGACTAGCGGGAGACTCACGGACCCAGTACTTC. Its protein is CASSPGRLAGDSRTQYF. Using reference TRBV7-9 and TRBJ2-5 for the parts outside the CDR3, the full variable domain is DTGVSQNPRHKITKRGQNVTFRCDPISEHNRLYWYRQTLGQGPEFLTYFQNEAQLEKSRLLSDRFSAERPKGSFSTLEIQRTEQGDSAMYLCASSPGRLAGDSRTQYFGPGTRLLVL.

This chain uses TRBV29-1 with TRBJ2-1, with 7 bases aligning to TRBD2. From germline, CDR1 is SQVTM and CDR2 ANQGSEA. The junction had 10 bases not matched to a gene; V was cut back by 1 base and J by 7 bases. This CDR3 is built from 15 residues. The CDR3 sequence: CSVEGEASGYNEQFF. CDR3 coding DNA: TGCAGCGTTGAAGGGGAGGCTAGCGGCTATAATGAGCAGTTCTTC.

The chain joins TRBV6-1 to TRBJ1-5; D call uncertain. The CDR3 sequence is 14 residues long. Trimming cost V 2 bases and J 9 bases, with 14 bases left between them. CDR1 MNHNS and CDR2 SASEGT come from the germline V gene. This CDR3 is CASSEYPGGRPQHF. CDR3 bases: TGTGCCAGCAGTGAATACCCGGGAGGCCGGCCCCAGCATTTT.

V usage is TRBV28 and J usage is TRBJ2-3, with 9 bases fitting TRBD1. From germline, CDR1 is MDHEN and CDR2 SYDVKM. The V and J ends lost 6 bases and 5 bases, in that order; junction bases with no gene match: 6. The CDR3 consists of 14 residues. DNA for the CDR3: TGTGCCAGCAGGGGGGGACAGGGCCGAGATACGCAGTATTTT. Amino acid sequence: CASRGGQGRDTQYF.

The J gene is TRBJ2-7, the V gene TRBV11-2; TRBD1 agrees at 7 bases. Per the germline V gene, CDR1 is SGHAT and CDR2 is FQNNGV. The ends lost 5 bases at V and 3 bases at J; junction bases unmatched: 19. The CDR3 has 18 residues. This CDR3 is CASSRNNNRGSPLYEQYF. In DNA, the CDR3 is TGTGCCAGCAGCCGAAATAACAACAGGGGCAGTCCTCTCTACGAGCAGTACTTC. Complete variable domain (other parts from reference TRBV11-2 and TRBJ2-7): EAGVAQSPRYKIIEKRQSVAFWCNPISGHATLYWYQQILGQGPKLLIQFQNNGVVDDSQLPKDRFSAERLKGVDSTLKIQPAKLEDSAVYLCASSRNNNRGSPLYEQYFGPGTRLTVT.

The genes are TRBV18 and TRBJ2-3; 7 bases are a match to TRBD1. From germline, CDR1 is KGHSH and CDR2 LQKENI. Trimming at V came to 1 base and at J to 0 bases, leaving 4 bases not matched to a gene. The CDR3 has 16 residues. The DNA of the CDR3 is TGTGCCAGCTCACCACAGTTCAGGGGGAGCACAGATACGCAGTATTTT. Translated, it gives CASSPQFRGSTDTQYF.